Detailed here is one T cell receptor beta chain. The record originates from a study of blood T cell repertoires in COVID-19. Looking at the study overall: Acute-phase and convalescent COVID-19 samples originated in the United States, Italy and Spain. PBMCs, B-cell-depleted T cells, or T cells were the source of the cDNA or gDNA that made up the material.

V was shortened by 3 bases and J by 3 bases, with 11 bases between the two germline ends. Germline V gene sequence: CDR1 DFQATT, CDR2 SNEGSKA (reference sequence). The CDR3 sequence is 14 residues long. In the original processing: Amplified reference gene primers provided the basis for estimating nucleated cell counts. Some clones are missing from TCRdb's copy, which holds only in-frame ones; the method was immunoSEQ multiplex PCR. The DNA was the basis for D and trimming; V, J and clone size are from that table. The data show over 300,000 clones, nearly 90% seen once. The clonotype comes from a man aged 18 to 35 with active or convalescent COVID-19. The rearrangement uses TRBV20-1 and TRBJ1-4; a weak D match, TRBD1 (5 bases). Input material: peripheral blood. In nucleotides, the CDR3 is TGCAGTGCTAGTTTCAGGGTGCCTAATGAAAAACTGTTTTTT. This encodes CSASFRVPNEKLFF.